One sample yielded the 26 T cell receptor beta chains listed below, sequenced in a study of blood T cell repertoires in COVID-19. Sequenced by immunoSEQ multiplex PCR; TCRdb stores in-frame clones only, minus some. The table includes 200,000 to 250,000 clones, 80% to 90% detected once. Material for sequencing was peripheral blood. The receptor set was obtained from an elderly woman with active or convalescent COVID-19.

The chain combines TRBV6-2 or TRBV6-3 with TRBJ2-1; 8 bases fit TRBD1. After removal of 2 bases from V and 7 bases from J, the junction contained 7 bases not matched to a gene. Germline V gene lookup returns CDR1 MNHEY and CDR2 SVGEGT. This CDR3 region has 15 residues. The CDR3 DNA reads TGTGCCAGCAGTTACACCAACAGGGGGATTAATGAGCAGTTCTTC. It codes for CASSYTNRGINEQFF.

This sequence joins TRBV5-1 and TRBJ1-4; the D gene is possibly TRBD1 (6 bases). Looked up from germline, CDR1 is SGHRS and CDR2 is YFSETQ. Trimming shortened V by 4 bases and J by 7 bases, and 14 bases separated the two germline ends. This CDR3 comprises 14 residues. CDR3 in DNA: TGCGCCAGCAGCCTACAGGGATCAGTTGAAAAACTGTTTTTT. Translating gives CASSLQGSVEKLFF.

The chain links TRBV5-1 to TRBJ2-5; 9 nucleotides align to TRBD1. The length of the CDR3 is 15 residues. V gave up 4 bases and J gave up 5 bases; unmatched junction bases: 9. Germline V CDR1 and CDR2: SGHRS, YFSETQ. In nucleotides, the CDR3 is TGCGCCAGCAGCCCGACCGGGACAGGGTTTGAGACCCAGTACTTC. Translated, it gives CASSPTGTGFETQYF.

The gene calls are TRBV2 and TRBJ1-6; D gene uncertain. Germline CDR1 and CDR2: SNHLY and FYNNEI. The CDR3 runs to 13 residues. The V end was cut by 5 bases, the J end by 12 bases, with 14 bases between. DNA of the CDR3: TGTGCCAGCAGTCTAACAAAGGGAGTACCCCTCCACTTT. Protein: CASSLTKGVPLHF. Full variable domain (rest looked up from reference TRBV2 and TRBJ1-6): EPEVTQTPSHQVTQMGQEVILRCVPISNHLYFYWYRQILGQKVEFLVSFYNNEISEKSEIFDDQFSVERPDGSNFTLKIRSTKLEDSAMYFCASSLTKGVPLHFGNGTRLTVT.

The chain is built from TRBV15 and TRBJ1-5; D perhaps matches TRBD1 (5 bases). The V and J ends lost 3 bases and 7 bases respectively, with 22 bases between them. The CDR3 is 17 residues long. Germline values: CDR1 LNHNV, CDR2 YYDKDF (reference sequence). CDR3 in DNA: TGTGCCACCAGCAGGGAGGGGTTAAAGGGAACGCGACAGCCCCAGCATTTT. As protein: CATSREGLKGTRQPQHF.

The chain couples TRBV6-5 to TRBJ2-1; a weak D match, TRBD2 (6 bases). The length of the CDR3 is 13 residues. Per the germline V gene, CDR1 is MNHEY and CDR2 is SVGAGI. Deletions cut 6 bases from V and 6 bases from J, with 12 bases between. The CDR3 DNA is TGTGCCAGCAGGAGGGACTCGATCAATGAGCAGTTCTTC. Its translation: CASRRDSINEQFF.

V usage is TRBV29-1 and J usage is TRBJ2-3, with 8 positions matching TRBD2. Trimming at V came to 6 bases and at J to 2 bases, leaving 7 bases not matched to a gene. Per the germline V gene, CDR1 is SQVTM and CDR2 is ANQGSEA. This CDR3 region has 14 residues. The CDR3 loop is CSVLIGGATDTQYF. The DNA of the CDR3 is TGCAGCGTCCTGATCGGGGGGGCCACAGATACGCAGTATTTT.

This sequence joins TRBV10-3 and TRBJ2-7; D perhaps matches TRBD1 (5 bases). Germline CDR1 ENHRY, CDR2 SYGVKD. The germline V and J ends were trimmed by 6 bases and 3 bases, with 18 bases remaining between them. The CDR3 loop spans 15 amino acids. CDR3 DNA sequence: TGTGCCATCAGCGGCCCTGAGCAGGGCCTCTACGAGCAGTACTTC. Its protein product is CAISGPEQGLYEQYF.

This clone occurred once. V is TRBV7-2 and J is TRBJ1-1, with D hard to call. This CDR3 comprises 14 residues. V was cut by 5 bases and J by 6 bases, with 16 bases left in between. The germline gives CDR1 SGHTA, CDR2 FQGNSA. CDR3 in DNA: TGTGCCAGCAGCCAGCGGGCAGTAGGCGCTGAAGCTTTCTTT. It codes for CASSQRAVGAEAFF.

The V call is TRBV10-3, the J call TRBJ1-5, with TRBD1 identical over 8 bases. The CDR3 sequence is 14 residues long. Per the germline V gene, CDR1 is ENHRY and CDR2 is SYGVKD. The V gene end was trimmed by 3 bases and the J gene end by 2 bases; junction bases not matched to a gene: 0. The chain's CDR3 is CAISEQGGNQPQHF. The CDR3 region has the DNA TGTGCCATCAGTGAACAGGGGGGCAATCAGCCCCAGCATTTT.

The chain combines TRBV25-1 with TRBJ1-4; D unresolved. The germline CDR1 and CDR2 sequences are MGHDK and SYGVNS. The CDR3 length is 16 residues. V was pared by 3 bases and J by 4 bases, with 15 bases between. CDR3 sequence reads: CASSDASWQVNEKLFF. As DNA, the CDR3 is TGTGCCAGCAGTGATGCCTCGTGGCAGGTTAATGAAAAACTGTTTTTT.

This chain uses TRBV18 with TRBJ2-7; TRBD1 matches at 9 bases. V shed 3 bases, J shed 6 bases, and the junction held 6 bases outside the gene matches. The CDR3 loop spans 14 amino acids. The germline gives CDR1 KGHSH, CDR2 LQKENI. The DNA of the CDR3 is TGTGCCAGCTCACCGGGACAGGGCTTTAGCGAGCAGTACTTC. This codes for CASSPGQGFSEQYF.

V gene TRBV19 combines with J gene TRBJ2-3, with TRBD2 identical over 8 bases. J gave up 1 base and V 5 bases, and 11 bases lay outside the gene matches. Germline V gives CDR1 LNHDA, CDR2 SQIVND (reference sequence). The CDR3 contains 17 residues. CDR3 coding DNA: TGTGCCAGTAGTCCGTTCGGGGGGGCCACTGGCACAGATACGCAGTATTTT. As protein: CASSPFGGATGTDTQYF. The full variable domain, its missing parts supplied by reference TRBV19 and TRBJ2-3, is DGGITQSPKYLFRKEGQNVTLSCEQNLNHDAMYWYRQDPGQGLRLIYYSQIVNDFQKGDIAEGYSVSREKKESFPLTVTSAQKNPTAFYLCASSPFGGATGTDTQYFGPGTRLTVL.

This clone was recorded a few times. V gene TRBV4-2 combines with J gene TRBJ1-4; no clear D. The CDR3 covers 15 residues. V lost 1 base and J 3 bases, leaving 9 bases between the germline ends. CDR1 is LGHNA and CDR2 is YNFKEQ in the germline V gene. The CDR3 reads CASSQGNGANEKLFF. CDR3 in DNA: TGTGCCAGCAGCCAAGGGAATGGAGCTAATGAAAAACTGTTTTTT.

V gene TRBV10-3 combines with J gene TRBJ1-2, with D hard to call. The CDR3 loop spans 13 amino acids. Germline CDR1 ENHRY, CDR2 SYGVKD. Trimming removed 3 bases at V and 7 bases at J, with 12 bases between. CDR3 nucleotides: TGTGCCATCAGTGATGGAGGGATGGGTGGCTACACCTTC. This gives the protein CAISDGGMGGYTF.

The chain uses TRBV18 and TRBJ1-5; TRBD1 might be the D (5 bases). The CDR3 is 15 residues long. The germline V and J ends were trimmed by 0 bases and 7 bases, with 13 bases remaining between them. Germline assignment: CDR1 KGHSH and CDR2 LQKENI. CDR3 nucleotides: TGTGCCAGCTCACCACCCTCCGGGGGGAACCAGCCCCAGCATTTT. Amino acids: CASSPPSGGNQPQHF.

CDR3 protein: CASSVDRSNYGYTF. CDR3 DNA sequence: TGTGCCAGCAGCGTAGACAGGAGTAACTATGGCTACACCTTC. The J gene is TRBJ1-2, the V gene TRBV9, with D possibly being TRBD1 (5 bases). V was pared by 0 bases and J by 1 base, with 7 bases between. The CDR3 length is 14 residues. CDR1 and CDR2 from the germline V gene are SGDLS and YYNGEE.

This chain links TRBV5-1 with TRBJ2-7; tentatively, D is TRBD2 (7 bases). This CDR3 spans 15 amino acids. Per germline, CDR1 SGHRS and CDR2 YFSETQ. The germline V and J ends were trimmed by 0 bases and 4 bases, with 14 bases remaining between them. The DNA of the CDR3 is TGCGCCAGCAGCTTGGATGGCGGGGGCCGGTACGAGCAGTACTTC. This gives the protein CASSLDGGGRYEQYF.

The chain couples TRBV6-6 to TRBJ1-1; 10 positions match TRBD1. CDR3 length: 17 residues. Germline V gene data show CDR1 as MNHNY and CDR2 as SVGAGI (reference sequence). The junction had 10 bases not matched to a gene; V was cut back by 5 bases and J by 1 base. This CDR3 is CASSPPRQGAKNTEAFF. The CDR3 region has the DNA TGTGCCAGCAGTCCCCCAAGACAGGGGGCGAAGAACACTGAAGCTTTCTTT.

The chain links TRBV30 to TRBJ2-2, with 9 bases identical to TRBD2. The CDR3 runs to 16 residues. After removal of 0 bases from V and 6 bases from J, the junction contained 8 bases not matched to a gene. The germline CDR1 and CDR2 sequences are GTSNPN and SVGIG (reference sequence). The CDR3 region has the DNA TGTGCCTGGAGTGTACTTTCTAGCGGGGTAGCCGGGGAGCTGTTTTTT. It encodes CAWSVLSSGVAGELFF.

The chain couples TRBV4-1 to TRBJ2-1, with 10 nucleotides matching TRBD2. The germline CDR1 and CDR2 sequences are MGHRA and YSYEKL. The ends lost 0 bases at V and 9 bases at J; junction bases unmatched: 14. The CDR3 consists of 18 residues. CDR3 amino acids: CASSQDLAAGGGGPEQFF. The CDR3 DNA follows: TGCGCCAGCAGCCAAGACCTAGCAGCGGGAGGGGGTGGTCCTGAGCAGTTCTTC.

This clone was counted between two and nine times. This rearrangement joins TRBV7-2 to TRBJ1-5; D call uncertain. The V gene's germline CDR1 is SGHTA and CDR2 FQGNSA. The CDR3 is made up of 12 amino acids. The germline V and J ends were trimmed by 5 bases and 1 base, with 3 bases remaining between them. The CDR3 DNA follows: TGTGCCAGCAGCCGGAGCAATCAGCCCCAGCATTTT. This translates into CASSRSNQPQHF.

The chain couples TRBV2 to TRBJ1-5; 7 bases fit TRBD1. The CDR3 loop spans 15 amino acids. CDR1 is SNHLY, CDR2 FYNNEI, per germline. With 2 bases clipped from V and 6 bases from J, the junction kept 7 bases outside the gene matches. The CDR3 DNA follows: TGTGCCAGCAGTGAACTCTCAGGGGGGATTCAGCCCCAGCATTTT. It is translated as CASSELSGGIQPQHF.

V usage is TRBV29-1 and J usage is TRBJ1-1; D is uncertain. Trimming shortened V by 2 bases and J by 5 bases, and 12 bases separated the two germline ends. The CDR3 contains 13 residues. Germline V gene data show CDR1 as SQVTM and CDR2 as ANQGSEA. The CDR3 here is CSVEPGQRTEAFF. The CDR3 region has the DNA TGCAGCGTTGAACCGGGTCAGAGGACTGAAGCTTTCTTT. The whole variable domain, remainder taken from reference TRBV29-1 and TRBJ1-1, is SAVISQKPSRDICQRGTSLTIQCQVDSQVTMMFWYRQQPGQSLTLIATANQGSEATYESGFVIDKFPISRPNLTFSTLTVSNMSPEDSSIYLCSVEPGQRTEAFFGQGTRLTVV.

The J gene is TRBJ2-4, the V gene TRBV11-2; 14 bases fit TRBD2. The CDR3 extends over 16 amino acids. Germline V CDR1 and CDR2: SGHAT, FQNNGV. V lost 3 bases and J lost 9; bases outside the gene matches: 7. CDR3 residues: CASSFGLAGGVGIQYF. The CDR3 DNA follows: TGTGCCAGCAGCTTCGGACTAGCGGGAGGTGTGGGCATTCAGTACTTC.

The V gene is TRBV18, the J gene TRBJ1-1, with D uncertain. V lost 3 bases to trimming and J lost 3 bases, with 17 bases between them. CDR1 KGHSH and CDR2 LQKENI come from the germline V gene. CDR3 size: 16 residues. The CDR3 region is CASSPQVSATYTEAFF. In DNA form, the CDR3 reads TGTGCCAGCTCACCGCAGGTTTCCGCCACGTACACTGAAGCTTTCTTT.